These T cell receptor beta chains were read from a single sample in a study of a mutant IDH1 vaccine in newly diagnosed glioma. No antigen has been assigned to these receptors. Sequenced by immunoSEQ multiplex PCR; TCRdb stores in-frame clones only, minus some. Of fewer than 100,000 clones listed, roughly nine tenths were seen once; the top ten hold approximately 0.58%. Source: PBMCs, taken from a glioma patient whose treatment included an IDH1 peptide vaccine. Source of these receptors: a woman aged 45-65 years with glioma. Each CDR3 is given with its conserved first and last residue. D genes are given only for firm matches. Expanded clones are given a class, and other clones once, few, many or no size at all.

j_call clone_size d_call v_call cdr3_aa cdr3_nt
TRBJ2-7 . . TRBV5-1 CASSLAPGEMAYEQYF TGCGCCAGCAGCTTGGCACCGGGGGAGATGGCCTACGAGCAGTACTTC
TRBJ2-7 . . TRBV18 CASSPASAANNYEQYF TGTGCCAGCTCACCAGCGAGCGCCGCAAACAACTACGAGCAGTACTTC
TRBJ2-7 . TRBD2 TRBV10-3 CAIKAASGPYEQYF TGTGCCATCAAGGCGGCTAGCGGGCCCTACGAGCAGTACTTC
TRBJ2-1 . TRBD2 TRBV5-1 CASSAYGGSSYNEQFF TGCGCCAGCAGCGCCTACGGGGGGAGCTCCTACAATGAGCAGTTCTTC
TRBJ1-2 . . TRBV28 CASSLDAPYGYTF TGTGCCAGCAGTTTGGACGCTCCCTATGGCTACACCTTC
TRBJ1-5 . . TRBV28 CASSTRGSYQPQHF TGTGCCAGCAGTACAAGGGGCAGCTATCAGCCCCAGCATTTT
TRBJ2-2 . . TRBV15 CAGRAPPSGPLGPGELFF TGTGCCGGACGTGCCCCTCCGTCAGGGCCCCTGGGGCCCGGGGAGCTGTTTTTT
TRBJ1-5 . . TRBV18 CASSPIGEYSNQPQHF TGTGCCAGCTCACCAATTGGGGAGTATAGCAATCAGCCCCAGCATTTT
TRBJ2-1 . TRBD1 TRBV10-3 CALWDRSNNEQFF TGTGCCTTATGGGACAGGTCCAACAATGAGCAGTTCTTC
TRBJ1-2 . . TRBV6-1 CASRGGDGNYGYTF TGTGCCAGCAGAGGAGGGGACGGAAACTATGGCTACACCTTC
TRBJ2-7 . . TRBV6-5 CASSYSEDRFSYEQYF TGTGCCAGCAGTTACTCGGAGGACCGTTTTTCCTACGAGCAGTACTTC
TRBJ1-5 . TRBD1 TRBV28 CASSLWGQGGNQPQHF TGTGCCAGCAGTTTATGGGGACAGGGTGGGAATCAGCCCCAGCATTTT
TRBJ1-2 . . TRBV28 CANAPGSQTADHGYTF TGTGCCAACGCGCCCGGATCCCAGACAGCTGATCATGGCTACACCTTC
TRBJ2-3 once . TRBV29-1 CSVRQNPGDTDTQYF TGCAGCGTCCGACAGAACCCAGGGGACACAGATACGCAGTATTTT
TRBJ1-1 . . TRBV28 CASNAQLGNTEAFF TGTGCCAGCAATGCCCAATTGGGGAACACTGAAGCTTTCTTT
TRBJ2-2 once TRBD1 TRBV5-6 CASSLVSGQGNTGELFF TGTGCCAGCAGCTTGGTTTCGGGACAGGGGAACACCGGGGAGCTGTTTTTT
TRBJ1-1 once . TRBV28 CASLGNTEAFF TGTGCCAGCCTCGGAAACACTGAAGCTTTCTTT
TRBJ2-5 . . TRBV19 CASSIQGETQYF TGTGCCAGTAGTATACAGGGGGAGACCCAGTACTTC
TRBJ1-2 . . TRBV6-6 CASSPGRGYGYTF TGTGCCAGCAGTCCGGGCCGCGGGTATGGCTACACCTTC
TRBJ2-7 . . TRBV29-1 CSVGTLWDEQYF TGCAGCGTCGGGACTCTCTGGGACGAGCAGTACTTC
TRBJ2-5 . TRBD1 TRBV9 CASSIRQGAGETQYF TGTGCCAGCAGCATCCGACAGGGGGCTGGGGAGACCCAGTACTTC
TRBJ2-2 . . TRBV4-1 CASSQDGQGGTGELFF TGCGCCAGCAGCCAAGATGGTCAGGGGGGGACCGGGGAGCTGTTTTTT
TRBJ2-7 . . TRBV5-1 CASSFTRGGSEQYF TGCGCCAGCAGCTTCACCAGGGGGGGGAGCGAGCAGTACTTC
TRBJ1-5 . . TRBV28 CASRETENQPQHF TGTGCCAGCAGAGAGACGGAGAATCAGCCCCAGCATTTT
TRBJ2-2 . . TRBV7-9 CASSIAKDTGELFF TGTGCCAGCAGCATCGCGAAGGACACCGGGGAGCTGTTTTTT
TRBJ2-4 . . TRBV7-8 CASSLTGGGVAKNIQYF TGTGCCAGCAGCCTAACCGGCGGAGGGGTAGCCAAAAACATTCAGTACTTC
TRBJ2-5 . . TRBV7-9 CASSSQETQYF TGTGCCAGCAGCTCGCAAGAGACCCAGTACTTC
TRBJ1-4 . . TRBV2 CASSEWPRQRLFF TGTGCCAGCAGTGAATGGCCGAGACAGCGCCTGTTTTTT
TRBJ2-7 few TRBD1 TRBV6-1 CASSEGTGMYEQYF TGTGCCAGCAGTGAAGGGACAGGGATGTACGAGCAGTACTTC
TRBJ2-1 . TRBD2 TRBV5-1 CASSLGTSGRAAEQFF TGCGCCAGCAGCTTGGGGACTAGCGGGAGGGCCGCTGAGCAGTTCTTC
TRBJ2-7 . TRBD2 TRBV6-1 CASSQREGLEQYF TGTGCCAGCAGCCAGCGGGAGGGCCTCGAGCAGTACTTC
TRBJ1-1 . . TRBV6-6 CASSTPSPWETEAFF TGTGCCAGCAGTACCCCTTCCCCGTGGGAGACTGAAGCTTTCTTT
TRBJ2-5 . TRBD2 TRBV29-1 CSVLAVGETQYF TGCAGCGTCCTAGCGGTTGGGGAGACCCAGTACTTC
TRBJ2-2 . . TRBV7-2 CASSPGVGRRGELFF TGTGCCAGCAGCCCCGGGGTAGGAAGACGCGGGGAGCTGTTTTTT
TRBJ1-5 . . TRBV2 CASSAPKYSNQPQHF TGTGCCAGCAGTGCCCCGAAGTATAGCAATCAGCCCCAGCATTTT
TRBJ2-7 . TRBD2 TRBV29-1 CSVIVAGVGYEQYF TGCAGCGTGATCGTAGCGGGAGTGGGGTACGAGCAGTACTTC
TRBJ1-2 few . TRBV28 CASSSGYGYTF TGTGCCAGCAGTTCGGGGTATGGCTACACCTTC
TRBJ1-1 once TRBD1 TRBV29-1 CSVEDPDRGLGEAFF TGCAGCGTTGAGGATCCGGACAGGGGGCTGGGTGAAGCTTTCTTT
TRBJ2-5 . . TRBV10-3 CAIMEADPGTQYF TGTGCCATCATGGAGGCGGACCCCGGGACCCAGTACTTC
TRBJ1-1 . . TRBV7-6 CASSLGGFTEAFF TGTGCCAGCAGCTTAGGAGGCTTTACTGAAGCTTTCTTT
TRBJ2-3 . . TRBV29-1 CSVEGWDTGTDTQYF TGCAGCGTTGAGGGGTGGGACACAGGCACAGATACGCAGTATTTT
TRBJ2-3 . TRBD2 TRBV5-1 CASSFYLTSGSPTDTQYF TGCGCCAGCAGCTTCTACCTTACTAGCGGGAGTCCGACAGATACGCAGTATTTT
TRBJ2-3 . TRBD2 TRBV11-3 CASSLRAGGPSDTQYF TGTGCCAGCAGCTTACGGGCGGGAGGGCCGTCAGATACGCAGTATTTT
TRBJ2-1 . . TRBV5-1 CASSLWQPGDEQFF TGCGCCAGCAGCTTGTGGCAGCCCGGGGATGAGCAGTTCTTC
TRBJ2-1 . TRBD1 TRBV5-4 CASSLDRGNYNEQFF TGTGCCAGCAGCCTCGACAGGGGTAACTACAATGAGCAGTTCTTC
TRBJ2-7 . . TRBV18 CASSPRYGAGLSYEQYF TGTGCCAGCTCACCAAGGTACGGAGCGGGCCTCTCCTACGAGCAGTACTTC
TRBJ1-1 . . TRBV28 CASSLSRGNTEAFF TGTGCCAGCAGTTTATCTAGGGGTAACACTGAAGCTTTCTTT
TRBJ2-7 . . TRBV27 CASSLSQGSYEQYF TGTGCCAGCAGTTTATCCCAGGGATCCTACGAGCAGTACTTC
TRBJ2-1 . TRBD2 TRBV29-1 CSVESPGTSGSYDEQFF TGCAGCGTTGAAAGTCCGGGGACTAGCGGGAGTTACGATGAGCAGTTCTTC
TRBJ2-3 . . TRBV5-4 CASSPRGYTQYF TGTGCCAGCAGCCCAAGAGGGTATACGCAGTATTTT
TRBJ2-5 . TRBD1 TRBV7-2 CASSIGQGAETQYF TGTGCCAGCAGCATCGGACAGGGGGCGGAGACCCAGTACTTC
TRBJ1-1 . TRBD1 TRBV5-6 CASSTRGAGNTEAFF TGTGCCAGCAGCACCAGGGGGGCGGGGAACACTGAAGCTTTCTTT